This T cell receptor beta chain is drawn from a study of immune evolution from preneoplasia to lung adenocarcinoma. CDR1 is SGHRS and CDR2 is YFSETQ in the germline V gene. The CDR3 length is 15 residues. V lost 4 bases and J lost 1, with 14 bases in between. Study results and limitations: Normal lung had the highest top T cell clone frequencies.

Turning to this clone: Its antigen remains unknown.

Profiling relied on immunoSEQ multiplex PCR, and the TCRdb table lists in-frame clones only, not all of them. The repertoire has some 2,000 clones, 85% of them found once; the top ten carry roughly 20%. Sequenced material: FFPE adjacent normal lung tissue. The chain links TRBV5-1 to TRBJ1-1, with D tentatively TRBD1 (6 bases). This TCR derives from a person between 60 and 79 years old with lung adenocarcinoma. The CDR3 spells CASSIQGVSNTEAFF. Written as DNA, the CDR3 is TGCGCCAGCAGCATACAGGGAGTGTCGAACACTGAAGCTTTCTTT.